Below, 31 T cell receptor beta chains from the same sample are listed, as sequenced in a study of response to subunit inactivated influenza vaccine. In TCRdb, the RT-PCR reads were re-called with MiXCR into one record per CDR3 protein. The data contain 600,000 to 700,000 distinct CDR3 sequences, 14% of them singletons. Sequencing was performed on PBMCs from blood, taken roughly 2 weeks before vaccination. The receptor set was obtained from a man over 45 who received an inactivated influenza vaccine.

This clonotype was seen a handful of times. The chain couples TRBV5-6 to TRBJ2-1; the D is unclear. Germline V CDR1 and CDR2: SGHDT, YYEEEE. V dropped 0 bases and J dropped 8 bases, with 18 bases sitting between them. This CDR3 has 16 amino acids. The CDR3 protein is CASSLEHLKPADEQFF. The DNA of the CDR3 is TGTGCCAGCAGCTTGGAACACCTAAAACCCGCCGATGAGCAGTTCTTC.

The chain is built from TRBV24-1 and TRBJ2-7; TRBD2 might be the D (5 bases). Trimming stripped 8 bases from V and 3 bases from J, with 10 bases between. The CDR3 is 12 amino acids. In germline, CDR1 is KGHDR, CDR2 SFDVKD. CDR3 loop: CATTRGLYEQYF. The CDR3 nucleotides are TGTGCCACCACACGCGGGCTCTACGAGCAGTACTTC.

This rearrangement joins TRBV5-4 to TRBJ1-2; 11 bases align to TRBD1. There are 16 residues in the CDR3. V lost 4 bases and J lost 0; bases outside the gene matches: 5. CDR1 and CDR2 (germline): SGHNT, YYREEE (reference sequence). As DNA, the CDR3 is TGTGCCAGCAGCCAGGGACAGGGGGGAGCTAACTATGGCTACACCTTC. Residues: CASSQGQGGANYGYTF.

V is TRBV2 and J is TRBJ2-3, with D possibly matching TRBD1 (5 bases). V was trimmed by 4 bases and J by 1 base, leaving 9 bases between them. Germline values: CDR1 SNHLY, CDR2 FYNNEI. The CDR3 contains 14 residues. The CDR3 DNA reads TGTGCCAGCAGTGTGGGGCCAGGCACAGATACGCAGTATTTT. Amino acid sequence: CASSVGPGTDTQYF.

The chain combines TRBV20-1 with TRBJ2-3; 7 nucleotides agree with TRBD2. V lost 0 bases to trimming and J lost 4 bases; unmatched junction nucleotides: 10. Per the germline V gene, CDR1 is DFQATT and CDR2 is SNEGSKA (reference sequence). The length of the CDR3 is 16 residues. CDR3 region: CSARDRWRERADTQYF. CDR3 coding DNA: TGCAGTGCTAGAGACCGTTGGCGGGAGCGCGCAGATACGCAGTATTTT.

This clonotype has more than one count but fewer than ten. CDR3 DNA sequence: TGCGCCAGCAGCATGGAAACAGGGGTTAATTCACCCCTCCACTTT. Translated, it gives CASSMETGVNSPLHF. The chain uses TRBV5-1 and TRBJ1-6; the match to TRBD1 covers 7 bases. Germline V gives CDR1 SGHRS, CDR2 YFSETQ. The CDR3 is 15 amino acids. V lost 4 bases, J lost 6 bases, and 7 bases stayed unmatched.

The chain carries TRBV10-3 and TRBJ2-3; tentatively, D is TRBD1 or TRBD2 (5 bases each). V shed 1 base and J shed 3 bases, with 14 bases lying between them. CDR1 is ENHRY and CDR2 is SYGVKD in the germline V gene. This CDR3 is 16 amino acids long. CDR3 nucleotides: TGTGCCATCAGTGAGTTGGGACCTAAAGGTACAGATACGCAGTATTTT. Encoded protein: CAISELGPKGTDTQYF.

This rearrangement joins TRBV11-2 to TRBJ2-6; 12 bases align to TRBD1. The junction had 6 bases not matched to a gene; V was cut back by 5 bases and J by 4 bases. The CDR3 contains 17 residues. Germline V gives CDR1 SGHAT, CDR2 FQNNGV. The CDR3 spells CASSPRDRGLGANVLTF. The CDR3 DNA reads as TGTGCCAGCAGCCCGAGGGACAGGGGGCTCGGGGCCAACGTCCTGACTTTC.

This clonotype was counted between two and nine times. The chain combines TRBV7-8 with TRBJ2-1; tentatively, D is TRBD2 (6 bases). Trimming stripped 5 bases from V and 5 bases from J, with 13 bases between. The germline gives CDR1 SGHVS, CDR2 FQNEAQ. The CDR3 is made up of 14 amino acids. CDR3 sequence (DNA): TGTGCCAGCAGCCCCACCGGGAGCCACAATGAGCAGTTCTTC. This translates into CASSPTGSHNEQFF. The full variable domain, with the rest looked up from reference TRBV7-8 and TRBJ2-1, is GAGVSQSPRYKVAKRGQDVALRCDPISGHVSLFWYQQALGQGPEFLTYFQNEAQLDKSGLPSDRFFAERPEGSVSTLKIQRTQQEDSAVYLCASSPTGSHNEQFFGPGTRLTVL.

V usage is TRBV6-2 or TRBV6-3 and J usage is TRBJ2-3; D remains ambiguous. V shed 5 bases and J shed 5 bases, with 11 bases lying between them. The germline CDR1 and CDR2 sequences are MNHEY and SVGEGT. The CDR3 is 13 amino acids. CDR3 DNA sequence: TGTGCCAGCAGTCCGTATTTCGAAGATACGCAGTATTTT. This gives the protein CASSPYFEDTQYF.

In its sample, this clonotype was seen a few times. The chain recombines TRBV5-6 with TRBJ2-7; no clear D. This CDR3 has 13 amino acids. From germline, CDR1 is SGHDT and CDR2 YYEEEE. The V gene lost 0 bases and the J gene lost 5 bases, with 9 bases spanning the gap. CDR3 sequence reads: CASSLGGADEQYF. The DNA for the CDR3 is TGTGCCAGCAGCTTGGGAGGAGCTGACGAGCAGTACTTC.

The chain uses TRBV4-2 and TRBJ2-7; 10 nucleotides align to TRBD2. The germline gives CDR1 LGHNA, CDR2 YNFKEQ. The CDR3 extends over 16 amino acids. V trimming: 4 bases; J trimming: 3 bases; junction bases outside the gene matches: 9. The chain's CDR3 is CASSRGGLAGDYEQYF. For the CDR3, the DNA is TGTGCCAGCAGCCGGGGAGGGCTAGCGGGAGACTACGAGCAGTACTTC.

This clonotype has only a few counts. The chain employs TRBV12-3 or TRBV12-4 and TRBJ1-5, with D possibly matching TRBD1 (5 bases). V was clipped by 3 bases and J by 5 bases, with 11 bases between them. The CDR3 is 14 residues long. The CDR3 DNA reads TGTGCCAGCAGTTTTTGGGGGAAGGATCAGCCCCAGCATTTT. This gives the protein CASSFWGKDQPQHF.

Comments on this clonotype: Its ends do not fully match the called genes, so a read error is possible. The genes are TRBV20-1 and TRBJ1-4, with D perhaps matching TRBD1 (5 bases). The CDR3 has 13 amino acids. CDR1 and CDR2 (germline): DFQATT, SNEGSKA (reference sequence). The CDR3 DNA reads as TGCAGTGCTAGAATGACAGCCCATGAGAAACTGTTTTTT. As protein: CSARMTAHEKLFF.

This rearrangement joins TRBV5-4 to TRBJ2-5; no clear D. The CDR3 has 14 amino acids. Germline V gene data show CDR1 as SGHNT and CDR2 as YYREEE (reference sequence). Trimming left V 1 base short and J 5 bases short, with 12 bases between. The CDR3 reads CASSLSSGAETQYF. CDR3 DNA sequence: TGTGCCAGCAGCTTGTCGTCGGGCGCGGAGACCCAGTACTTC.

Many counts were recorded for this clonotype. V gene TRBV12-3 or TRBV12-4 combines with J gene TRBJ2-3, with 10 bases matching TRBD2. CDR3 length: 15 amino acids. The V gene end was trimmed by 5 bases and the J gene end by 2 bases; junction bases not matched to a gene: 4. CDR3 sequence: CASSLSGGNTDTQYF. DNA for the CDR3: TGTGCCAGCAGTCTTAGCGGGGGGAACACAGATACGCAGTATTTT.

This sequence joins TRBV18 and TRBJ2-6; 7 nucleotides line up with TRBD1. Germline lookup yields CDR1 KGHSH and CDR2 LQKENI. The V and J ends lost 4 bases and 0 bases, in that order; junction bases with no gene match: 3. The CDR3 is 16 residues long. CDR3 sequence: CASSQTGSSGANVLTF. In DNA form, the CDR3 reads TGTGCCAGCTCACAGACAGGGTCCTCTGGGGCCAACGTCCTGACTTTC.

This clonotype has a handful of counts. This sequence joins TRBV6-2 or TRBV6-3 and TRBJ1-2, with D unclear. Germline V gene data show CDR1 as MNHEY and CDR2 as SVGEGT. The germline V and J ends were trimmed by 2 bases and 2 bases, with 6 bases remaining between them. The CDR3 runs to 13 residues. In DNA, the CDR3 is TGTGCCAGCAGTTACGCGATGAACTATGGCTACACCTTC. It encodes CASSYAMNYGYTF.

V is TRBV29-1 and J is TRBJ1-1; no clear D. Germline values: CDR1 SQVTM, CDR2 ANQGSEA. The CDR3 is 11 residues long. V shed 7 bases and J shed 5 bases, with 11 bases lying between them. In DNA form, the CDR3 reads TGCAGCGGTTTCAAGGGAACTGAAGCTTTCTTT. Encoded protein: CSGFKGTEAFF.

This clonotype was seen just once. This chain joins TRBV6-2 or TRBV6-3 and TRBJ2-3; 7 nucleotides agree with TRBD2. The CDR3 sequence is 15 residues long. V gave up 5 bases and J gave up 7 bases; unmatched junction bases: 12. Per the germline V gene, CDR1 is MNHEY and CDR2 is SVGEGT. CDR3 residues: CASSIEWRERNTQYF. The DNA of the CDR3 is TGTGCCAGCAGTATAGAGTGGCGGGAGCGAAATACGCAGTATTTT.

This clonotype was detected a few times. The V gene is TRBV20-1, the J gene TRBJ2-1, with D possibly being TRBD2 (6 bases). V was shortened by 5 bases and J by 0 bases, with 11 bases between the two germline ends. The CDR3 runs to 14 residues. Germline CDR1 and CDR2: DFQATT and SNEGSKA (reference sequence). The CDR3 loop is CSAFSTSSYNEQFF. The CDR3 DNA reads TGCAGTGCTTTCTCGACTAGCTCCTACAATGAGCAGTTCTTC.

This clonotype was counted only a few times. The V and J genes are TRBV7-2 and TRBJ2-3, with D maybe TRBD2 (5 bases). This CDR3 comprises 15 residues. From germline, CDR1 is SGHTA and CDR2 FQGNSA. Trimming removed 3 bases at V and 2 bases at J, with 12 bases between. As DNA, the CDR3 is TGTGCCAGCAGCTTTTTGGACTCAAACACAGATACGCAGTATTTT. As protein: CASSFLDSNTDTQYF.

This clonotype occurred a few times. This chain joins TRBV5-5 and TRBJ1-1, with no clear D. Germline CDR1 is SGHKS and CDR2 is YYEKEE (reference sequence). The CDR3 has 13 amino acids. Trimming removed 1 base at V and 2 bases at J, with 6 bases between. CDR3 nucleotide sequence: TGTGCCAGCAGCTTGATGATCAACACTGAAGCTTTCTTT. This codes for CASSLMINTEAFF. The whole variable domain, remainder taken from reference TRBV5-5 and TRBJ1-1, is DAGVTQSPTHLIKTRGQQVTLRCSPISGHKSVSWYQQVLGQGPQFIFQYYEKEERGRGNFPDRFSARQFPNYSSELNVNALLLGDSALYLCASSLMINTEAFFGQGTRLTVV.

The V call is TRBV12-3 or TRBV12-4, the J call TRBJ2-2; D assignment may be TRBD1 or TRBD2 (6 bases each). The CDR3 is made up of 15 amino acids. Deletions cut 3 bases from V and 3 bases from J, with 11 bases between. CDR3 DNA sequence: TGTGCCAGCAGTTTCGTCGGGGGCGACACCGGGGAGCTGTTTTTT. Amino acid sequence: CASSFVGGDTGELFF.

This clonotype showed up just a few times. The rearrangement links TRBV4-3 to TRBJ1-6; D not resolved. This CDR3 contains 13 residues. The V gene's germline CDR1 is LGHNA and CDR2 YSLEER. Trimming pared 2 bases from V and 6 bases from J, leaving 5 bases between. The CDR3 loop is CASSQTVNSPLHF. The CDR3, as DNA: TGCGCCAGCAGCCAAACGGTTAATTCACCCCTCCACTTT.

This clonotype was seen only a few times. The chain links TRBV4-1 to TRBJ1-5; D may be TRBD1 (6 bases). The CDR3 sequence is 15 residues long. Germline V CDR1 and CDR2: MGHRA, YSYEKL. V was shortened by 4 bases and J by 3 bases, with 13 bases between the two germline ends. CDR3 region: CASSPPDRPNQPQHF. CDR3 coding DNA: TGCGCCAGCAGCCCTCCGGACAGACCCAATCAGCCCCAGCATTTT.

In this sample, this clonotype turned up many times. V is TRBV10-3 and J is TRBJ1-4; D not resolved. This CDR3 is built from 14 residues. Germline-derived CDR1 and CDR2 are ENHRY and SYGVKD. Trimming cost V 0 bases and J 3 bases, with 5 bases left between them. This CDR3 reads CAISESGPNEKLFF. The CDR3 bases are TGTGCCATCAGTGAGTCAGGCCCTAATGAAAAACTGTTTTTT.

This clonotype was observed a few times. CDR3: CSARGEGPHF. CDR3 in DNA: TGCAGTGCTAGGGGGGAGGGGCCGCATTTT. The V and J genes are TRBV20-1 and TRBJ1-5; tentative D call: TRBD1 (5 bases). Germline-derived CDR1 and CDR2 are DFQATT and SNEGSKA (reference sequence). The CDR3 covers 10 residues. V was shortened by 3 bases and J by 15 bases, with 12 bases between the two germline ends.

This sequence joins TRBV27 and TRBJ2-1; D remains unclear. V was clipped by 0 bases and J by 13 bases, with 13 bases between them. The CDR3 extends over 13 amino acids. The germline gives CDR1 MNHEY, CDR2 SMNVEV (reference sequence). The CDR3 loop reads CASSLSSVVGQFF. CDR3 DNA: TGTGCCAGCAGTTTATCCTCGGTAGTTGGTCAGTTCTTC.

A few counts support this clonotype. This chain links TRBV20-1 with TRBJ2-7; no clear D gene. CDR1 is DFQATT and CDR2 is SNEGSKA in the germline V gene (reference sequence). The V end was cut by 0 bases, the J end by 2 bases, with 8 bases between. The CDR3 is 13 amino acids. CDR3 loop: CSARDPLAYEQYF. The DNA for the CDR3 is TGCAGTGCTAGAGATCCCCTAGCCTACGAGCAGTACTTC.

This clonotype showed up just a few times. The V and J genes are TRBV7-2 and TRBJ1-1; D call uncertain. The V end was cut by 5 bases, the J end by 1 base, with 11 bases between. Germline lookup yields CDR1 SGHTA and CDR2 FQGNSA. The CDR3 length is 14 residues. CDR3 DNA sequence: TGTGCCAGCAGCCCCGGGAGGGCGAACACTGAAGCTTTCTTT. It specifies CASSPGRANTEAFF.